This T cell receptor (beta chain) is drawn from a study of early T cells in non-severe SARS-CoV-2 infection. Study conclusions and caveats: The VDJdb matching leaned toward anti-spike CD8 responses and overlooked private and CD4 specificities.

The protocol attached unique molecular identifiers to individual cDNA molecules. TCRdb reprocessed the 5' RACE reads via MiXCR and lists one record per CDR3 protein. The repertoire holds 28,000 or so distinct CDR3 sequences, with roughly 7% as singletons. This clonotype showed up just a few times. As yet, its antigen is unknown. Sequencing was done on a sample of whole blood. The TCR was taken from an adult who was a healthcare worker with PCR-confirmed SARS-CoV-2 infection or an uninfected control (not recorded which).

The chain's CDR3 is CASSRLAENNEQFF. Here the CDR3 DNA reads TGTGCCAGCTCCAGACTAGCGGAGAACAATGAGCAGTTCTTC. The chain carries TRBV18 and TRBJ2-1; 9 bases line up with TRBD2. CDR3 length equals 14 residues. Germline CDR1 reads KGHSH; CDR2 reads LQKENI. The V segment lost 6 bases and the J segment 5 bases; nucleotides outside the gene matches: 5.